The clone carrying this T cell receptor (beta chain) is labeled medium-sized. The CDR3 has 14 amino acids. The junction had 3 bases not matched to a gene; V was cut back by 11 bases and J by 0 bases. From germline, CDR1 is LNHDA and CDR2 SQIVND (reference sequence). This sample stems from a study of CD8+CD57+ T cells in acquired aplastic anemia. The template used for profiling TCR beta VDJ and CDR3 was genomic DNA. TCRdb independently ran MiXCR on the reads; one entry per CDR3 protein. Here the sample spans tens of thousands of distinct CDR3 sequences, approximately 72% being singletons. The clonotype originates from a human donor in good health, serving as a control. The chain combines TRBV19 with TRBJ2-5; 13 nucleotides line up with TRBD2. Source material: sorted CD4+, CD8+, or CD8+CD57+ T cells (not recorded which) from PBMCs. The chain's CDR3 is CAGLAGDYQETQYF. CDR3 sequence (DNA): TGTGCCGGACTAGCGGGAGACTACCAAGAGACCCAGTACTTC.